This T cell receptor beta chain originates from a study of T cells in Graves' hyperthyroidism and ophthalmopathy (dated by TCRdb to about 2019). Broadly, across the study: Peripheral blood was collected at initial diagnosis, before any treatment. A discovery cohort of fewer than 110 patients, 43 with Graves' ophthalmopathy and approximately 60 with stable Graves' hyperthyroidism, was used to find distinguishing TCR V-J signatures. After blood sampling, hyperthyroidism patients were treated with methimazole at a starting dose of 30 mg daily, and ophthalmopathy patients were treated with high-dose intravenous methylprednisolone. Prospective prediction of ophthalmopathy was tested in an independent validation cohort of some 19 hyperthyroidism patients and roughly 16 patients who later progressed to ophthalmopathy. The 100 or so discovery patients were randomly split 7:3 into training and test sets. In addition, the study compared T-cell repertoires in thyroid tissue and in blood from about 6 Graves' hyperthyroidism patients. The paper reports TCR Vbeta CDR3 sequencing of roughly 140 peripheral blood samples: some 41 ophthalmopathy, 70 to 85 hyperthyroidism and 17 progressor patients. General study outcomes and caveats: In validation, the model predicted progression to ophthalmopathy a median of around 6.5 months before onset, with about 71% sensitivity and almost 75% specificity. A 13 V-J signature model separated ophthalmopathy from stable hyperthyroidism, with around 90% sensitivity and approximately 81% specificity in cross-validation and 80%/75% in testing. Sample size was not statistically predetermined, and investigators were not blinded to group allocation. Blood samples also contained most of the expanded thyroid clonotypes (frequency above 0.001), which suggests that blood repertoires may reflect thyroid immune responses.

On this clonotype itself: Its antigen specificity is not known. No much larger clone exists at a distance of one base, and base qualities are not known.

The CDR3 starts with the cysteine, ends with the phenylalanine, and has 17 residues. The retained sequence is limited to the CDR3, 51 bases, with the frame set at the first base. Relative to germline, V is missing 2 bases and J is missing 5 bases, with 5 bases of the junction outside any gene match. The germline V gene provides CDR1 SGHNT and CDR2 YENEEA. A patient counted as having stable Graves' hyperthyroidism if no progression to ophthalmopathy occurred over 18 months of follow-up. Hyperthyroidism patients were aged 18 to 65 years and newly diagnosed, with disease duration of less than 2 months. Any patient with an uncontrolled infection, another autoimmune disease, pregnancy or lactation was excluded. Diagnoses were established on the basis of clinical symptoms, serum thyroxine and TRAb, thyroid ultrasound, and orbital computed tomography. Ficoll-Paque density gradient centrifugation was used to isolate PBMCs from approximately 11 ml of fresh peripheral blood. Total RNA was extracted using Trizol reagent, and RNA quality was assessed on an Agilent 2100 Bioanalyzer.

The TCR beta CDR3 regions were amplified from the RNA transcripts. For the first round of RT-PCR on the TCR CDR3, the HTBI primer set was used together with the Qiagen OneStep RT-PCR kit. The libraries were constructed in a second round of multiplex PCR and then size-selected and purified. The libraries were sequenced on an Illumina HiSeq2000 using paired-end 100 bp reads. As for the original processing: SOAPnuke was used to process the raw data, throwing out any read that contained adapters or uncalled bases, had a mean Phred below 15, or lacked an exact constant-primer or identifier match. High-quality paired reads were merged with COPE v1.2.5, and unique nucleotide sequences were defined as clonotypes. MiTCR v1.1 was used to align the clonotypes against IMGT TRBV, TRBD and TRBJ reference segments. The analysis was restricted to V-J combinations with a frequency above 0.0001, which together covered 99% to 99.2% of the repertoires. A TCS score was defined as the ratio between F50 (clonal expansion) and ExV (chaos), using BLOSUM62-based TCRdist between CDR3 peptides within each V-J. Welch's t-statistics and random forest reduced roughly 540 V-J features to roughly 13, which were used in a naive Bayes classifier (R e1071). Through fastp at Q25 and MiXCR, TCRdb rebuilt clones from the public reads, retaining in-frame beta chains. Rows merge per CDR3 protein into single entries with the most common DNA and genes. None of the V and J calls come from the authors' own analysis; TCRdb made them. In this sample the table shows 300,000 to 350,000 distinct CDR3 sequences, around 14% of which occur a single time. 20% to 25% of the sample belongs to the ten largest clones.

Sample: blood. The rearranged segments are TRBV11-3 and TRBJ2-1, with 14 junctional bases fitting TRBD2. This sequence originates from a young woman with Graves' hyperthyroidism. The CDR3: CASSLRGLAGEDNEQFF. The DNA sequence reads TGTGCCAGCAGCTTAAGGGGACTAGCGGGAGAGGACAATGAGCAGTTCTTC.